This T cell receptor beta chain came from a study of cytomegalovirus exposure and HLA in healthy donors. Study-wide results and caveats: Being indistinguishable, some V segments were excluded, TRBV6-2 and TRBV6-3 among them.

Though nominally healthy at sampling, donors likely had unrecorded immune exposures. Primers included in the PCR were 60 Vbeta and 13 Jbeta primers. The data were produced by immunoSEQ multiplex PCR, yet TCRdb's version contains in-frame clones alone and is incomplete. The repertoire holds about 230,000 clones, with over 65% as singletons. In the case of this clone: Its antigen remains unknown.

Looked up from germline, CDR1 is SGHDT and CDR2 is YYEEEE. The CDR3 is made up of 14 amino acids. Trimming took 4 bases from V and 3 from J; bases not matched to a gene: 2. Sequenced: PBMCs. The receptor comes from a human donor in good health. The chain has TRBV5-6 and TRBJ2-7; 12 nucleotides align to TRBD2. DNA for the CDR3: TGTGCCAGCAGCCCGACTAGCGGGAGCTACGAGCAGTACTTC. This sequence encodes CASSPTSGSYEQYF.